This record concerns one T cell receptor beta chain sequence. The sample originates from a study of control samples from healthy donors and cancer patients. Some clones are missing from TCRdb's copy, which holds only in-frame ones; the method was immunoSEQ multiplex PCR. Of fewer than 200,000 clones listed, about 94% were seen once; the top ten hold approximately 4%. Germline V gene sequence: CDR1 ENHRY, CDR2 SYGVKD. The CDR3 totals 13 residues. The ends were cut back, 7 bases at V and 4 bases at J, with 13 bases in the middle. V and J are TRBV10-3 and TRBJ1-1; D perhaps matches TRBD1 (5 bases). The source is a woman aged 55-69 years in good health. The sample consisted of blood. The CDR3 DNA is TGTGCCATCATCAGACAGACGGGCACTGAAGCTTTCTTT. It translates to CAIIRQTGTEAFF.